These 8 T cell receptor beta chains came from one sample sequenced in a study of radiation and T cells in renal cell carcinoma (dated by TCRdb to the early 2020s). Libraries came from the immunoSEQ multiplex PCR assay. TCRdb provides this immuneACCESS table in a form limited to in-frame rearrangements. Some clones are lacking; in checked studies, under half of them reflect an unresolved V gene, and why the rest are absent is not known. In this sample the table shows 130,000 to 150,000 clones, 70% to 90% of which occur a single time. The ten largest make up around 17% of the sample. The label giving this sample's time point can be read as: blood 4 weeks post-SBRT, at nephrectomy. The intended sense of this specimen's treatment or condition label: 15 Gy SBRT to primary tumor, nephrectomy 4 weeks later. The input for sequencing was blood, taken from a patient whose treatment included radiotherapy and nephrectomy. These receptors came from a woman in her forties or fifties with renal cell carcinoma.

The genes are TRBV6-1 and TRBJ1-5, with 7 bases that match TRBD1. CDR3 size: 17 residues. J lost 6 bases, V lost 1 base, and 12 bases had no gene match. The V gene's germline CDR1 is MNHNS and CDR2 SASEGT. DNA of the CDR3: TGTGCCAGCAGTGAAGACCCGACAGGGTGGTCCATTCAGCCCCAGCATTTT. Amino acids: CASSEDPTGWSIQPQHF.

The V and J genes are TRBV6-5 and TRBJ1-1; 7 nucleotides align to TRBD1. V was clipped by 6 bases and J by 5 bases; unmatched bases: 6. Germline V gene data show CDR1 as MNHEY and CDR2 as SVGAGI. This CDR3 is built from 13 residues. The CDR3 DNA reads TGTGCCAGCAGACGAACAGGGGATACTGAAGCTTTCTTT. Residues: CASRRTGDTEAFF.

The V and J genes are TRBV7-2 and TRBJ1-5; 11 bases map to TRBD1. Germline lookup yields CDR1 SGHTA and CDR2 FQGNSA. With 5 bases clipped from V and 4 bases from J, the junction kept 4 bases outside the gene matches. The length of the CDR3 is 15 residues. In DNA form, the CDR3 reads TGTGCCAGCAGCCCCGGACAGGGGGCGAATCAGCCCCAGCATTTT. It yields the protein CASSPGQGANQPQHF. Using reference TRBV7-2 and TRBJ1-5 for the parts outside the CDR3, the full variable domain is GAGVSQSPSNKVTEKGKDVELRCDPISGHTALYWYRQSLGQGLEFLIYFQGNSAPDKSGLPSDRFSAERTGGSVSTLTIQRTQQEDSAVYLCASSPGQGANQPQHFGDGTRLSIL.

The genes are TRBV7-9 and TRBJ1-1; weak D call: TRBD1 (5 bases). There are 14 residues in the CDR3. The germline gives CDR1 SEHNR, CDR2 FQNEAQ (reference sequence). Trimming stripped 2 bases from V and 7 bases from J, with 14 bases between. The CDR3 is CASSLIGDLGEAFF. CDR3 nucleotides: TGTGCCAGCAGCTTAATAGGGGACCTAGGTGAAGCTTTCTTT.

The chain has TRBV19 and TRBJ1-1; D perhaps matches TRBD1 (6 bases). CDR1 is LNHDA, CDR2 SQIVND, per germline (reference sequence). CDR3 length: 14 residues. With 5 bases removed from V and 0 bases from J, the gap between germline ends came to 10 bases. As DNA, the CDR3 is TGTGCCAGTAGTGCCAGGGGCCTGAACACTGAAGCTTTCTTT. It translates to CASSARGLNTEAFF.

The chain couples TRBV18 to TRBJ2-1, with 9 bases that match TRBD1. V was pared by 5 bases and J by 8 bases, with 10 bases of the junction left unmatched. The length of the CDR3 is 15 residues. Germline V CDR1 and CDR2: KGHSH, LQKENI. The CDR3 DNA follows: TGTGCCAGCTCAGGCTCCCGGGACAGGGTCGATGAGCAGTTCTTC. Translating gives CASSGSRDRVDEQFF.

The chain has TRBV7-2 and TRBJ2-1, with D uncertain. There are 14 residues in the CDR3. V gave up 6 bases and J gave up 0 bases, with 9 bases separating them. Germline CDR1 SGHTA, CDR2 FQGNSA. The DNA for the CDR3 is TGTGCCAGCAGGGCCGATTCCTCCTACAATGAGCAGTTCTTC. It codes for CASRADSSYNEQFF.

The chain carries TRBV28 and TRBJ2-3; a possible D gene is TRBD1 (6 bases). CDR1 and CDR2 from the germline V gene are MDHEN and SYDVKM. Trimming left V 1 base short and J 8 bases short, with 16 bases between. This CDR3 is built from 15 residues. In DNA, the CDR3 is TGTGCCAGCAGTTTATCGGGCCAGGGGAGCGGTACGCAGTATTTT. This encodes CASSLSGQGSGTQYF.